A single sample gave rise to the 27 T cell receptor beta chains below, sequenced in a study of blood T cell repertoires in COVID-19. Assay used: immunoSEQ multiplex PCR; TCRdb lists only in-frame clones, some missing. The repertoire holds 150,000 to 200,000 clones, with about 86% as singletons. The specimen was peripheral blood. The receptors come from a woman aged 70-85 years with acute or convalescent COVID-19.

This chain connects TRBV4-2 to TRBJ1-4; no definite D call. V dropped 1 base and J dropped 0 bases, with 12 bases sitting between them. This CDR3 is built from 17 residues. The germline V gene has CDR1 LGHNA and CDR2 YNFKEQ. The CDR3 loop reads CASSQGGRKTTNEKLFF. For the CDR3, the DNA is TGTGCCAGCAGCCAAGGCGGGCGCAAGACAACTAATGAAAAACTGTTTTTT.

This clone has just a few counts. This sequence joins TRBV30 and TRBJ1-5; no reliable D call. Germline V CDR1 and CDR2: GTSNPN, SVGIG (reference sequence). The germline V and J ends were trimmed by 7 bases and 3 bases, with 19 bases remaining between them. The CDR3 is made up of 15 amino acids. CDR3 in amino acids: CALTSGRNPNQPQHF. For the CDR3, the DNA is TGTGCCTTGACCTCGGGGAGGAACCCCAATCAGCCCCAGCATTTT.

The chain employs TRBV7-2 and TRBJ2-1, with 10 bases that match TRBD2. Unmatched junction bases numbered 2, after V lost 5 bases and J lost 1 base. Germline CDR1 SGHTA, CDR2 FQGNSA. The CDR3 covers 15 residues. In DNA form, the CDR3 reads TGTGCCAGCAGCGTGACTAGCGGGTCCTACAATGAGCAGTTCTTC. It translates to CASSVTSGSYNEQFF.

The J gene is TRBJ2-7, the V gene TRBV11-2, with a possible D match to TRBD2 (6 bases). V was trimmed by 8 bases and J by 1 base, leaving 6 bases between them. This CDR3 is built from 11 residues. Germline CDR1 is SGHAT and CDR2 is FQNNGV. The CDR3 protein is CASGGSYEQYF. CDR3 nucleotides: TGTGCCAGCGGGGGGTCCTACGAGCAGTACTTC.

V usage is TRBV6-2 or TRBV6-3 and J usage is TRBJ1-4; tentative D call: TRBD1 (6 bases). CDR3 length: 16 amino acids. V was pared by 5 bases and J by 7 bases, with 20 bases between. Germline V gene sequence: CDR1 MNHEY, CDR2 SVGEGT. The CDR3 spells CASSQPQGLDAEKLFF. Here the CDR3 DNA reads TGTGCCAGCAGTCAACCGCAGGGGCTTGATGCTGAAAAACTGTTTTTT.

J is TRBJ1-4 and V is TRBV29-1; D unclear. CDR1 is SQVTM and CDR2 is ANQGSEA in the germline V gene. The V and J ends lost 4 bases and 11 bases respectively, with 23 bases between them. The length of the CDR3 is 15 residues. CDR3 sequence: CSVGPDTRRPGKLFF. CDR3 sequence (DNA): TGCAGCGTTGGTCCCGATACCCGCAGACCCGGGAAACTGTTTTTT.

V is TRBV5-1 and J is TRBJ2-6, with D possibly TRBD1 on 5 matching bases. Trimming shortened V by 4 bases and J by 0 bases, and 8 bases separated the two germline ends. The CDR3 consists of 15 residues. Germline assignment: CDR1 SGHRS and CDR2 YFSETQ. The CDR3 protein is CASSPDSSGANVLTF. The CDR3 bases are TGCGCCAGCAGCCCAGACAGCTCTGGGGCCAACGTCCTGACTTTC.

The chain uses TRBV2 and TRBJ1-1, with a tentative D call TRBD1 (5 bases). The CDR3 totals 15 residues. Germline values: CDR1 SNHLY, CDR2 FYNNEI. Deletions cut 2 bases from V and 0 bases from J, with 10 bases between. The CDR3 DNA reads as TGTGCCAGCAGTGAATCCCCAGGGATGAACACTGAAGCTTTCTTT. Protein: CASSESPGMNTEAFF.

This clone was detected once. This chain connects TRBV6-2 or TRBV6-3 to TRBJ2-3, with TRBD1 as a possible D gene (6 bases). Germline CDR1 reads MNHEY; CDR2 reads SVGEGT. CDR3 size: 15 residues. V lost 6 bases and J 3 bases, leaving 16 bases between the germline ends. The CDR3 region has the DNA TGTGCCAGCAGCCCTCTCTGGGGGCGAACAGATACGCAGTATTTT. This gives the protein CASSPLWGRTDTQYF.

This chain links TRBV5-6 with TRBJ2-7; 11 nucleotides match TRBD1. V lost 0 bases and J lost 10; bases outside the gene matches: 6. The CDR3 extends over 14 amino acids. Germline V CDR1 and CDR2: SGHDT, YYEEEE. CDR3 DNA sequence: TGTGCCAGCAGCTTGGGGTGGGACAGGGGGGTTCAGTACTTC. Translation: CASSLGWDRGVQYF. Supplemented by reference TRBV5-6 and TRBJ2-7, the full variable domain reads DAGVTQSPTHLIKTRGQQVTLRCSPKSGHDTVSWYQQALGQGPQFIFQYYEEEERQRGNFPDRFSGHQFPNYSSELNVNALLLGDSALYLCASSLGWDRGVQYFGPGTRLTVT.

This chain connects TRBV5-8 to TRBJ1-3, with TRBD1 identical over 10 bases. Germline V lookup: CDR1 SGHTS, CDR2 YDEGEE. The CDR3 runs to 17 residues. Unmatched junction bases numbered 12, after V lost 9 bases and J lost 0 bases. In DNA form, the CDR3 reads TGTGCCAACTCCTGGGACAGGGGAATACTCTCTGGAAACACCATATATTTT. Translation gives CANSWDRGILSGNTIYF.

The gene calls are TRBV7-9 and TRBJ2-5; the match to TRBD2 covers 8 bases. Germline V gene data show CDR1 as SEHNR and CDR2 as FQNEAQ (reference sequence). J gave up 5 bases and V 4 bases, and 9 bases lay outside the gene matches. This CDR3 has 15 amino acids. The CDR3 coding sequence is TGTGCCAGCAGCTCCCCTAACGGGAGGGGGGAGACCCAGTACTTC. Translated: CASSSPNGRGETQYF.

This clone was observed a few times. The chain carries TRBV2 and TRBJ1-5; 7 bases agree with TRBD1. V was clipped by 9 bases and J by 0 bases; unmatched bases: 5. The CDR3 is 14 residues long. CDR1 is SNHLY, CDR2 FYNNEI, per germline. The DNA for the CDR3 is TGTGCCAGTAGAGGGACAGATAGCAATCAGCCCCAGCATTTT. The encoded protein is CASRGTDSNQPQHF. Complete variable domain (other parts from reference TRBV2 and TRBJ1-5): EPEVTQTPSHQVTQMGQEVILRCVPISNHLYFYWYRQILGQKVEFLVSFYNNEISEKSEIFDDQFSVERPDGSNFTLKIRSTKLEDSAMYFCASRGTDSNQPQHFGDGTRLSIL.

This clone came up once. The chain links TRBV7-2 to TRBJ1-2; 8 nucleotides align to TRBD1. V lost 5 bases to trimming and J lost 4 bases; unmatched junction nucleotides: 15. The CDR3 loop spans 17 amino acids. Germline-derived CDR1 and CDR2 are SGHTA and FQGNSA. The CDR3 sequence is CASSPRGLGTGAYGYTF. CDR3 in DNA: TGTGCCAGCAGCCCCAGAGGGTTGGGGACAGGCGCCTATGGCTACACCTTC. Supplemented by reference TRBV7-2 and TRBJ1-2, the full variable domain reads GAGVSQSPSNKVTEKGKDVELRCDPISGHTALYWYRQSLGQGLEFLIYFQGNSAPDKSGLPSDRFSAERTGGSVSTLTIQRTQQEDSAVYLCASSPRGLGTGAYGYTFGSGTRLTVV.

In this sample, this clone turned up once. V is TRBV19 and J is TRBJ1-1; TRBD1 is a possible D gene (5 bases). The germline CDR1 and CDR2 sequences are LNHDA and SQIVND (reference sequence). The V end lost 1 base, the J end lost 7 bases, and 13 bases lay between the germline ends. The CDR3 sequence is 14 residues long. This chain's CDR3 is CASSIGPGKGEAFF. DNA of the CDR3: TGTGCCAGTAGTATAGGCCCAGGGAAGGGTGAAGCTTTCTTT. Variable domain in full (rest from reference TRBV19 and TRBJ1-1): DGGITQSPKYLFRKEGQNVTLSCEQNLNHDAMYWYRQDPGQGLRLIYYSQIVNDFQKGDIAEGYSVSREKKESFPLTVTSAQKNPTAFYLCASSIGPGKGEAFFGQGTRLTVV.

The rearrangement links TRBV2 to TRBJ2-7, with TRBD1 matching 7 bases. This CDR3 spans 13 amino acids. Germline loops: CDR1 SNHLY, CDR2 FYNNEI. The junction had 6 bases not matched to a gene; V was cut back by 8 bases and J by 2 bases. CDR3 loop: CASGGQAPYEQYF. Here the CDR3 DNA reads TGTGCCAGCGGTGGACAGGCCCCCTACGAGCAGTACTTC.

This clone has just one count. The chain uses TRBV4-2 and TRBJ1-5, with TRBD1 matching over 7 bases. CDR3 length equals 16 residues. The J segment lost 5 bases and the V segment lost 4 bases, leaving 11 bases of the junction unmatched. Germline CDR1 is LGHNA and CDR2 is YNFKEQ. CDR3 sequence (DNA): TGTGCCAGCAGCCGTTCACAGGGGCAGGTAGATCAGCCCCAGCATTTT. Protein sequence: CASSRSQGQVDQPQHF.

This clone was detected a few times. This chain uses TRBV19 with TRBJ1-5, with 7 bases identical to TRBD1. Germline V gives CDR1 LNHDA, CDR2 SQIVND (reference sequence). With 5 bases clipped from V and 5 bases from J, the junction kept 12 bases outside the gene matches. The CDR3 contains 16 residues. CDR3 in DNA: TGTGCCAGTAGTGCGCGGGGACAGACTATTGATCAGCCCCAGCATTTT. This gives the protein CASSARGQTIDQPQHF.

The rearrangement joins TRBV18 to TRBJ1-1; TRBD1 aligns across 7 bases. Germline values: CDR1 KGHSH, CDR2 LQKENI. This CDR3 contains 14 residues. With V trimmed by 3 bases and J by 4 bases, 5 bases remained unmatched. For the CDR3, the DNA is TGTGCCAGCTCACCTAGACAGGGTAGCACTGAAGCTTTCTTT. Translating it yields CASSPRQGSTEAFF.

This chain connects TRBV28 to TRBJ2-6; D might be TRBD1 (5 bases). Per the germline V gene, CDR1 is MDHEN and CDR2 is SYDVKM. The CDR3 runs 15 residues. V gave up 5 bases and J gave up 0 bases, with 8 bases separating them. For the CDR3, the DNA is TGTGCCAGCAGTCCAAGGGGCTCTGGGGCCAACGTCCTGACTTTC. Translation gives CASSPRGSGANVLTF.

This clone was counted a single time. This chain links TRBV5-1 with TRBJ2-5, with TRBD2 matching over 15 bases. The trim removed 3 bases at V and 5 bases at J, leaving 5 bases unmatched. The length of the CDR3 is 16 residues. Germline CDR1 is SGHRS and CDR2 is YFSETQ. CDR3 sequence (DNA): TGCGCCAGCAGCTGGACTAGCGGGGGGGCTGGGGAGACCCAGTACTTC. It yields the protein CASSWTSGGAGETQYF. Based on the CDR3 plus reference TRBV5-1 and TRBJ2-5, the full variable domain is KAGVTQTPRYLIKTRGQQVTLSCSPISGHRSVSWYQQTPGQGLQFLFEYFSETQRNKGNFPGRFSGRQFSNSRSEMNVSTLELGDSALYLCASSWTSGGAGETQYFGPGTRLLVL.

This rearrangement joins TRBV19 to TRBJ1-6, with a tentative D call TRBD1 (6 bases). Trimming stripped 6 bases from V and 5 bases from J, with 20 bases between. Germline assignment: CDR1 LNHDA and CDR2 SQIVND (reference sequence). The CDR3 length is 17 residues. CDR3 DNA sequence: TGTGCCAGTAGGAGTGGCGGGGGGCGGACCGATAATTCACCCCTCCACTTT. Translating gives CASRSGGGRTDNSPLHF.

This chain uses TRBV2 with TRBJ1-1, with D possibly being TRBD1 (5 bases). Looked up from germline, CDR1 is SNHLY and CDR2 is FYNNEI. This CDR3 region has 15 residues. The V and J ends lost 4 bases and 5 bases respectively, with 17 bases between them. DNA for the CDR3: TGTGCCAGCAGTGTGCGTCCAGGGACTACTACTGAAGCTTTCTTT. Its translation is CASSVRPGTTTEAFF.

This clone showed up just once. J is TRBJ2-1 and V is TRBV19; no clear D gene. CDR1 and CDR2 (germline): LNHDA, SQIVND (reference sequence). CDR3 length: 12 residues. V shed 2 bases and J shed 8 bases, with 7 bases lying between them. The CDR3 sequence is CASSIRVDEQFF. CDR3 sequence (DNA): TGTGCCAGTAGTATACGGGTCGATGAGCAGTTCTTC.

This clone is a singleton in its sample. The chain employs TRBV5-1 and TRBJ1-1, with 8 bases aligning to TRBD1. Germline V gene sequence: CDR1 SGHRS, CDR2 YFSETQ. The CDR3 runs 15 residues. V shed 4 bases, J shed 3 bases, and the junction held 8 bases outside the gene matches. CDR3 region: CASSLLTGGYTEAFF. CDR3 coding DNA: TGCGCCAGCAGCCTCCTCACAGGGGGTTACACTGAAGCTTTCTTT.

V gene TRBV7-9 combines with J gene TRBJ2-3; no firm D call. CDR1 and CDR2 (germline): SEHNR, FQNEAQ (reference sequence). Trimming left V 4 bases short and J 1 base short, with 9 bases between. The CDR3 is made up of 14 amino acids. This chain's CDR3 is CASSSGGGTDTQYF. CDR3 bases: TGTGCCAGCAGCTCCGGCGGAGGCACAGATACGCAGTATTTT.

The chain carries TRBV7-6 and TRBJ2-5, with TRBD2 identical over 8 bases. Germline V gene sequence: CDR1 SGHVS, CDR2 FNYEAQ. V lost 5 bases to trimming and J lost 0 bases; unmatched junction nucleotides: 8. The CDR3 length is 16 residues. The DNA of the CDR3 is TGTGCCAGCAGCCCCGCGGGAGGTGCCTACCAAGAGACCCAGTACTTC. It encodes CASSPAGGAYQETQYF. The whole variable domain, filled in from reference TRBV7-6 and TRBJ2-5, reads GAGVSQSPRYKVTKRGQDVALRCDPISGHVSLYWYRQALGQGPEFLTYFNYEAQQDKSGLPNDRFSAERPEGSISTLTIQRTEQRDSAMYRCASSPAGGAYQETQYFGPGTRLLVL.